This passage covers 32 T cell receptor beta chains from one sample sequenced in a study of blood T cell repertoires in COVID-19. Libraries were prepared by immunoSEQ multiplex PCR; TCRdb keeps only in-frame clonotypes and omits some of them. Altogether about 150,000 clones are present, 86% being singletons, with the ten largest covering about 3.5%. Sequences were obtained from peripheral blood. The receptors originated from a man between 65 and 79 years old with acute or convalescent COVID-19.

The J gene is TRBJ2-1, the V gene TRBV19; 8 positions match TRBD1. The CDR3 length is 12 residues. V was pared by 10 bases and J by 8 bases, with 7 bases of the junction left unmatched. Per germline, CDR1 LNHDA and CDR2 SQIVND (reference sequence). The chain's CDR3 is CATGQGIHEQFF. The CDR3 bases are TGTGCCACCGGACAGGGTATACATGAGCAGTTCTTC.

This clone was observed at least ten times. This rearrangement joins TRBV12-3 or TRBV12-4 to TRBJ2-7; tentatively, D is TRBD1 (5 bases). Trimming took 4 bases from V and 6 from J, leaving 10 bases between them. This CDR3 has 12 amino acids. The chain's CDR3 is CASSSDKIEQYF. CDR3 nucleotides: TGTGCCAGCAGTTCGGACAAAATCGAGCAGTACTTC.

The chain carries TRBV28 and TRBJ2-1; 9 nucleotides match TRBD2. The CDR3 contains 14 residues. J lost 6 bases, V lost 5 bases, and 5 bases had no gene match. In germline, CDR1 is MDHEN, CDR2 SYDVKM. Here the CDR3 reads CASSLGLAINEQFF. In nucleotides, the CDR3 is TGTGCCAGCAGTCTGGGACTAGCTATCAATGAGCAGTTCTTC.

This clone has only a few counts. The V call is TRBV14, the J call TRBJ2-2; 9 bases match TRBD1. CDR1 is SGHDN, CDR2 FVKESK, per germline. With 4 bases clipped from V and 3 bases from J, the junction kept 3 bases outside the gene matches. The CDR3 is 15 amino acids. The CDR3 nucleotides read TGTGCCAGCAGCCCAGGGACAGGGTACACCGGGGAGCTGTTTTTT. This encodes CASSPGTGYTGELFF.

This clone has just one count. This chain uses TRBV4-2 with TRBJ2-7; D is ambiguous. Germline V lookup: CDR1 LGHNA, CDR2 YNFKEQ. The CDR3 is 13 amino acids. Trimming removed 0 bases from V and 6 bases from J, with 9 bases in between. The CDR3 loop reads CASSQEARREQYF. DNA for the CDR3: TGTGCCAGCAGCCAAGAGGCTAGGCGCGAGCAGTACTTC.

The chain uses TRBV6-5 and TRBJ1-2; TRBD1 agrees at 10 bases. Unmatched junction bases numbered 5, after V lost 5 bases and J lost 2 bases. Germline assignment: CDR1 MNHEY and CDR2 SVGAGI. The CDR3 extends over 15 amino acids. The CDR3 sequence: CASSIRTGGNYGYTF. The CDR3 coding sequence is TGTGCCAGCAGTATAAGGACAGGGGGAAACTATGGCTACACCTTC.

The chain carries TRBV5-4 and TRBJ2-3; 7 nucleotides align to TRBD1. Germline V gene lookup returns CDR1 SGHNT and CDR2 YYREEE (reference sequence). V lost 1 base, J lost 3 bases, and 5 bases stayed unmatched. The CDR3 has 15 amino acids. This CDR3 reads CASSLFTGATDTQYF. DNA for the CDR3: TGTGCCAGCAGCTTGTTTACAGGGGCTACAGATACGCAGTATTTT.

CDR3 residues: CASSARQSGVTEAFF. CDR3 DNA: TGTGCCAGCAGCGCCCGGCAATCAGGGGTCACTGAAGCTTTCTTT. V is TRBV9 and J is TRBJ1-1, with D maybe TRBD1 (6 bases). The CDR3 length is 15 residues. Deletions cut 3 bases from V and 4 bases from J, with 16 bases between. From germline, CDR1 is SGDLS and CDR2 YYNGEE.

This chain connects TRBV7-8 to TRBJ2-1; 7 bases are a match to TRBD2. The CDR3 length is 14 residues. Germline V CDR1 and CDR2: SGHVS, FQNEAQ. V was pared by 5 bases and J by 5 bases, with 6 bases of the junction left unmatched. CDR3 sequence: CASSPPLADNEQFF. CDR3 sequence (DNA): TGTGCCAGCAGCCCCCCCCTAGCGGACAATGAGCAGTTCTTC.

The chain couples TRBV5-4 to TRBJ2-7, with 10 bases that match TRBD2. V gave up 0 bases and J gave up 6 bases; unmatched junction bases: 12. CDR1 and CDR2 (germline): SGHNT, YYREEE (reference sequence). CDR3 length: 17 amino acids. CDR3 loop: CASSLAGWGASGSEQYF. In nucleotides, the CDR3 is TGTGCCAGCAGCTTGGCAGGGTGGGGAGCTAGCGGGAGCGAGCAGTACTTC.

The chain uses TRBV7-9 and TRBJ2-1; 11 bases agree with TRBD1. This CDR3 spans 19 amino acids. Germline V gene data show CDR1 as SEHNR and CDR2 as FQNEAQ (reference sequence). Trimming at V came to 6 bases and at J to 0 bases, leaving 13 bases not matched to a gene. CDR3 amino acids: CASSSSGTGGFSSYNEQFF. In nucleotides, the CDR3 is TGTGCCAGCAGTTCGTCCGGGACAGGGGGTTTTAGCTCCTACAATGAGCAGTTCTTC. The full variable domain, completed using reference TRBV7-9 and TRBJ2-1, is DTGVSQNPRHKITKRGQNVTFRCDPISEHNRLYWYRQTLGQGPEFLTYFQNEAQLEKSRLLSDRFSAERPKGSFSTLEIQRTEQGDSAMYLCASSSSGTGGFSSYNEQFFGPGTRLTVL.

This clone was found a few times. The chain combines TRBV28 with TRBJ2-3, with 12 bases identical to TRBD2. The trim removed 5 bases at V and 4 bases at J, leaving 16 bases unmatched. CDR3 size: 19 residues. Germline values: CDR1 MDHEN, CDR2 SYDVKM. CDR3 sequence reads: CASSLTTSGSYGRSDTQYF. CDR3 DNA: TGTGCCAGCAGTCTGACGACTAGCGGGAGTTATGGTCGGTCAGATACGCAGTATTTT.

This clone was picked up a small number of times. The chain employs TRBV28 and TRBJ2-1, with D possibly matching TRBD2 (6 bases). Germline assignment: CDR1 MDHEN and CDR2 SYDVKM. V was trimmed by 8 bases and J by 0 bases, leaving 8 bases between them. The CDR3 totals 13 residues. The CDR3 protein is CASGGVSYNEQFF. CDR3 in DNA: TGTGCCAGCGGCGGGGTCTCCTACAATGAGCAGTTCTTC.

CDR3 residues: CASSPGQPQETQYF. The CDR3 nucleotides read TGCGCCAGCAGCCCGGGACAGCCCCAAGAGACCCAGTACTTC. V is TRBV5-1 and J is TRBJ2-5, with 7 bases fitting TRBD1. The CDR3 extends over 14 amino acids. V lost 4 bases to trimming and J lost 1 base; unmatched junction nucleotides: 4. Germline CDR1 SGHRS, CDR2 YFSETQ. Full variable domain (remainder filled in from reference TRBV5-1 and TRBJ2-5): KAGVTQTPRYLIKTRGQQVTLSCSPISGHRSVSWYQQTPGQGLQFLFEYFSETQRNKGNFPGRFSGRQFSNSRSEMNVSTLELGDSALYLCASSPGQPQETQYFGPGTRLLVL.

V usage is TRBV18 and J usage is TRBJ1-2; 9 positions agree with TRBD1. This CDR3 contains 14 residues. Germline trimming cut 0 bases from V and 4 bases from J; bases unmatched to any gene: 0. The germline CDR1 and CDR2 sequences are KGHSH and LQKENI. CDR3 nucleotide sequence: TGTGCCAGCTCACCACCGGGACAGGGCTATGGCTACACCTTC. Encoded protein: CASSPPGQGYGYTF.

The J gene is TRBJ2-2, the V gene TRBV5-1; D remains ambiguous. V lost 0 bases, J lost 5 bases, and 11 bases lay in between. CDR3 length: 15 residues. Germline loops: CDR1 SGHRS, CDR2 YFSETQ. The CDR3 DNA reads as TGCGCCAGCAGCTTGGACGTCTCCTATACCGGGGAGCTGTTTTTT. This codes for CASSLDVSYTGELFF.

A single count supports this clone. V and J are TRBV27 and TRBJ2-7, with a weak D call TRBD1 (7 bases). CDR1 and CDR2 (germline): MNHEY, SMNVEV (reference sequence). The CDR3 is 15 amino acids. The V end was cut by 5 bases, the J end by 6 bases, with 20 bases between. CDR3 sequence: CASSTLDRARGEQYF. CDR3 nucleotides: TGTGCCAGCAGTACCCTCGACAGGGCGCGGGGCGAGCAGTACTTC.

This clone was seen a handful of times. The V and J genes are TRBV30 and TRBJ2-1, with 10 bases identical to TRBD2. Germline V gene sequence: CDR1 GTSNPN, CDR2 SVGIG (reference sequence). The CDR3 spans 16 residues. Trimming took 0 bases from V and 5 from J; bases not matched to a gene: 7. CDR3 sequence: CAWSVWPSGRDNEQFF. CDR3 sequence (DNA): TGTGCCTGGAGTGTATGGCCTAGCGGGAGAGACAATGAGCAGTTCTTC.

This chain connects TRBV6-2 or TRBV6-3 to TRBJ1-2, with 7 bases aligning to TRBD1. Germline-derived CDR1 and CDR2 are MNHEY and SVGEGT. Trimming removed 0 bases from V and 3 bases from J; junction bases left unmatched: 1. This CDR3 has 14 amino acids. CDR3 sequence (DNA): TGTGCCAGCAGTTACTCGGGACAGTACTATGGCTACACCTTC. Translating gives CASSYSGQYYGYTF.

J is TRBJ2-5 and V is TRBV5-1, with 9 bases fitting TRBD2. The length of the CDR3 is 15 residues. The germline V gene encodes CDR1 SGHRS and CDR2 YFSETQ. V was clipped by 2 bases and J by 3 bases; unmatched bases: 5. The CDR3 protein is CASSLSGRREETQYF. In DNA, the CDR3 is TGCGCCAGCAGCTTAAGCGGGAGGCGGGAAGAGACCCAGTACTTC.

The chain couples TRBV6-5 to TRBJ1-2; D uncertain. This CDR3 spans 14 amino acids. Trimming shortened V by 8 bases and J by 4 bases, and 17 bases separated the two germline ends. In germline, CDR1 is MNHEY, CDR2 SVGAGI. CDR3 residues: CASGPAATIYGYTF. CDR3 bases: TGTGCCAGCGGTCCAGCGGCAACCATCTATGGCTACACCTTC.

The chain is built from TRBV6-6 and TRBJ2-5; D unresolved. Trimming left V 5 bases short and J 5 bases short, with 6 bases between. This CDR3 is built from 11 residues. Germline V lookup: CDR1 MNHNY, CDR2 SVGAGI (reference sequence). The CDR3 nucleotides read TGTGCCAGCAGTATACTCGAGACCCAGTACTTC. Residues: CASSILETQYF.

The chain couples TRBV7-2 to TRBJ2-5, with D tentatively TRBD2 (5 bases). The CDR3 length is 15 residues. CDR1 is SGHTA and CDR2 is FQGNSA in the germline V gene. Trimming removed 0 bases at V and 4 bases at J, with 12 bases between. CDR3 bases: TGTGCCAGCAGCTTAGCTACGGGATTGGGAGAGACCCAGTACTTC. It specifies CASSLATGLGETQYF.

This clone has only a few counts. CDR3 coding DNA: TGTGCCAGCAGTTTGAGACAGGGGGCTGGTTACGAGCAGTACTTC. Translated, it gives CASSLRQGAGYEQYF. This chain links TRBV7-8 with TRBJ2-7; 10 bases are a match to TRBD1. This CDR3 has 15 residues. The ends lost 6 bases at V and 4 bases at J; junction bases unmatched: 9. Germline-derived CDR1 and CDR2 are SGHVS and FQNEAQ.

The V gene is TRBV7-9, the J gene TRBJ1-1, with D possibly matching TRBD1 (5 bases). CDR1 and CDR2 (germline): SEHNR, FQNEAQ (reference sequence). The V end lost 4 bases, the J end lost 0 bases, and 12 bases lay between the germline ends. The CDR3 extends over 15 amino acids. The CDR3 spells CASSSQTVMNTEAFF. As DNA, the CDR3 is TGTGCCAGCAGCTCCCAGACAGTTATGAACACTGAAGCTTTCTTT.

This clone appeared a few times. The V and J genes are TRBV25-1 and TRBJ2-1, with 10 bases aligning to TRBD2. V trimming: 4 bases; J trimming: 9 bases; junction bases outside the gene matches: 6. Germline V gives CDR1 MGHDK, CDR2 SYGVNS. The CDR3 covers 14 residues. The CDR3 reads CASSAAGGPTEQFF. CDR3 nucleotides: TGTGCCAGCAGTGCAGCGGGAGGGCCAACTGAGCAGTTCTTC.

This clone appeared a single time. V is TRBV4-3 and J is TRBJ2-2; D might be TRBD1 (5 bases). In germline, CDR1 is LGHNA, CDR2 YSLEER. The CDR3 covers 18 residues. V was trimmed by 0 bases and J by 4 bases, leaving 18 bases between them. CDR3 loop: CASSQDAMGLVVTGELFF. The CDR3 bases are TGCGCCAGCAGCCAAGATGCCATGGGGCTAGTAGTCACCGGGGAGCTGTTTTTT.

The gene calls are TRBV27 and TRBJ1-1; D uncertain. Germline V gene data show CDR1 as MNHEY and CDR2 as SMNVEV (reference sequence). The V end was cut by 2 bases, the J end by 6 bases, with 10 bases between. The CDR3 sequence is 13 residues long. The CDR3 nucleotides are TGTGCCAGCAGTTTAGAGGGAGTACCTGAAGCTTTCTTT. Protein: CASSLEGVPEAFF.

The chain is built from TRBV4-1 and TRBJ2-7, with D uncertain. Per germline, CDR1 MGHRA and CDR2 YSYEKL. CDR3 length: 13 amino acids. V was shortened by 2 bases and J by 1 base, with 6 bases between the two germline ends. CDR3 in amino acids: CASSQSLSYEQYF. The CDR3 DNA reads TGCGCCAGCAGCCAATCCCTTTCCTACGAGCAGTACTTC.

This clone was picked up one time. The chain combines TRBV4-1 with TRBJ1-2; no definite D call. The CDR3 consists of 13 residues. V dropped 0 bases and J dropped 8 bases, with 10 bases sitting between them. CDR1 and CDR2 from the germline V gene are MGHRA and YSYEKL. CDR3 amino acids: CASSQEAGIGYTF. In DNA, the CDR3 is TGCGCCAGCAGCCAAGAGGCGGGAATCGGCTACACCTTC.

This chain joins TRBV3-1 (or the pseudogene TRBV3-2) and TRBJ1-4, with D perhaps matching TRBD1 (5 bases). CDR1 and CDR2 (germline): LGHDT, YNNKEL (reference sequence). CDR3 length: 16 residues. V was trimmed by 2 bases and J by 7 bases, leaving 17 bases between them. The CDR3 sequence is CASSQPGQGVGEKLFF. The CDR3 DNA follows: TGTGCCAGCAGCCAACCCGGGCAGGGTGTCGGTGAAAAACTGTTTTTT.

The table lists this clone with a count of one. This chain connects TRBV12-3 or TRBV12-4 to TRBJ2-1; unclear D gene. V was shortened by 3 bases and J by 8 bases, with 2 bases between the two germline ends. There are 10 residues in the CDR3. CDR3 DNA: TGTGCCAGCAGTTTCTATGAGCAGTTCTTC. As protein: CASSFYEQFF.